This entry is about one TCR beta chain. The data stem from a study of blood T cell repertoires in COVID-19. Study at large: COVID-19 samples from acute and convalescent phases originated in the United States, Italy and Spain. Nucleic acid was either cDNA or gDNA, and it came from T cells, B-cell-depleted T cells, or PBMCs.

Germline V CDR1 and CDR2: MNHEY, SMNVEV (reference sequence). V was cut by 0 bases and J by 6 bases, with 20 bases left in between. This CDR3 is 17 amino acids long. As handled by the study authors: Amplified reference gene primers provided the basis for estimating nucleated cell counts. The repertoire was sequenced with immunoSEQ multiplex PCR; TCRdb's copy has only in-frame clones and lacks some. The V and J calls and the clone size are those of that table, but D and trimming were determined from the DNA. Of about 190,000 clones listed, roughly 85% were seen once; the top ten hold about 5.5%. The rearrangement uses TRBV27 and TRBJ1-2, with D perhaps matching TRBD1 (6 bases). The source of this sequence is a woman under 40 with acute or convalescent COVID-19. Sequencing used peripheral blood. The CDR3 protein is CASSLSAGRGKINGYTF. The CDR3, as DNA: TGTGCCAGCAGTTTATCAGCAGGCAGGGGAAAGATCAATGGCTACACCTTC.